This passage covers 24 T cell receptor beta chains from one sample sequenced in a study of identical twins. TCRdb independently ran MiXCR on the 5' RACE reads; one entry per CDR3 protein. There are 500,000 to 600,000 distinct CDR3 sequences in the sample; roughly 21% occur only once, and 0.91% lies in the top ten. The same sample was also studied in work on T cells expressing NK-cell markers.

Specimen: CD4+ T cells sorted from blood. The receptors were gathered from a woman younger than 30 in good health.

This clonotype occurred a few times. V gene TRBV6-5 combines with J gene TRBJ2-5, with no clear D. Per germline, CDR1 MNHEY and CDR2 SVGAGI. Trimming cost V 2 bases and J 2 bases, with 12 bases left between them. The CDR3 runs 15 residues. The CDR3 here is CASSYDGQIQETQYF. The CDR3 DNA is TGTGCCAGCAGTTACGACGGGCAGATACAAGAGACCCAGTACTTC.

This chain connects TRBV11-2 to TRBJ2-5, with TRBD1 as a possible D gene (6 bases). Germline CDR1 and CDR2: SGHAT and FQNNGV. The CDR3 runs to 14 residues. V lost 2 bases and J lost 5, with 12 bases in between. The CDR3 DNA follows: TGTGCCAGCAGCTTATCAGGGGTCGAGGAGACCCAGTACTTC. Protein sequence: CASSLSGVEETQYF.

The chain carries TRBV20-1 and TRBJ1-1; possibly TRBD1 for D (5 bases). The CDR3 has 13 amino acids. CDR1 DFQATT and CDR2 SNEGSKA come from the germline V gene (reference sequence). V lost 5 bases and J lost 1, with 11 bases in between. CDR3: CSAEDSPNTEAFF. CDR3 coding DNA: TGCAGTGCTGAAGACAGCCCGAACACTGAAGCTTTCTTT.

The rearrangement joins TRBV5-1 to TRBJ2-7; 9 bases are a match to TRBD1. V was pared by 0 bases and J by 4 bases, with 8 bases of the junction left unmatched. CDR1 and CDR2 (germline): SGHRS, YFSETQ. This CDR3 is 16 amino acids long. This chain's CDR3 is CASSLGGTGGPYEQYF. As DNA, the CDR3 is TGCGCCAGCAGCTTGGGGGGCACAGGGGGCCCGTACGAGCAGTACTTC.

This clonotype was observed a few times. The V call is TRBV6-1, the J call TRBJ2-7; D not resolved. The V end was cut by 6 bases, the J end by 3 bases, with 15 bases between. This CDR3 contains 14 residues. The germline gives CDR1 MNHNS, CDR2 SASEGT. CDR3 DNA: TGTGCCAGCAGCCGGTCAGTTTCGCTCTACGAGCAGTACTTC. Its translation is CASSRSVSLYEQYF.

The table lists this clonotype with a few counts. This rearrangement joins TRBV4-1 to TRBJ2-4; 7 nucleotides align to TRBD2. CDR1 and CDR2 from the germline V gene are MGHRA and YSYEKL. Germline trimming cut 0 bases from V and 3 bases from J; bases unmatched to any gene: 5. The CDR3 covers 16 residues. This CDR3 reads CASSQESRTSKNIQYF. Here the CDR3 DNA reads TGCGCCAGCAGCCAAGAAAGTAGGACTAGCAAAAACATTCAGTACTTC.

The genes are TRBV5-1 and TRBJ2-7; possible D gene TRBD1, 5 bases. Trimming shortened V by 3 bases and J by 5 bases, and 15 bases separated the two germline ends. CDR3 length: 14 amino acids. Germline loops: CDR1 SGHRS, CDR2 YFSETQ. Here the CDR3 reads CASSSVGRRHEQYF. Written as DNA, the CDR3 is TGCGCCAGCAGCTCGGTGGGGCGCAGGCACGAGCAGTACTTC.

V and J are TRBV10-1 and TRBJ2-5, with 10 bases matching TRBD2. The ends lost 4 bases at V and 5 bases at J; junction bases unmatched: 13. The germline CDR1 and CDR2 sequences are WNHNN and SYGVQD (reference sequence). This CDR3 has 17 amino acids. CDR3 in DNA: TGCGCCAGCAGTGGCCAAGGAAGCGGGAGGGCCTTGGAGACCCAGTACTTC. Protein product: CASSGQGSGRALETQYF.

The chain employs TRBV20-1 and TRBJ2-7; no clear D gene. The CDR3 extends over 11 amino acids. V lost 4 bases to trimming and J lost 4 bases, with 8 bases between them. Germline lookup yields CDR1 DFQATT and CDR2 SNEGSKA (reference sequence). The DNA for the CDR3 is TGCAGTGCTAACCTCCGTTACGAGCAGTACTTC. Its protein is CSANLRYEQYF.

The chain joins TRBV4-3 to TRBJ2-3, with D unresolved. The germline V gene encodes CDR1 LGHNA and CDR2 YSLEER. CDR3 length equals 17 residues. Trimming took 1 base from V and 0 from J, leaving 14 bases between them. In nucleotides, the CDR3 is TGCGCCAGCAGCCAAGGGTCCTACCGCTCTAGCACAGATACGCAGTATTTT. Its translation: CASSQGSYRSSTDTQYF.

This clonotype was counted ten times or more. CDR3 bases: TGTGCCAGCAATAAGGGAGAAGAGACCCAGTACTTC. Translated, it gives CASNKGEETQYF. V is TRBV7-9 and J is TRBJ2-5; D is perhaps TRBD2 (5 bases). Germline V gives CDR1 SEHNR, CDR2 FQNEAQ (reference sequence). Trimming removed 7 bases from V and 3 bases from J, with 9 bases in between. The CDR3 runs to 12 residues. Together with reference TRBV7-9 and TRBJ2-5, the CDR3 gives the full variable domain: DTGVSQNPRHKITKRGQNVTFRCDPISEHNRLYWYRQTLGQGPEFLTYFQNEAQLEKSRLLSDRFSAERPKGSFSTLEIQRTEQGDSAMYLCASNKGEETQYFGPGTRLLVL.

This chain uses TRBV20-1 with TRBJ1-3; D remains ambiguous. The CDR3 is 13 amino acids. Trimming shortened V by 6 bases and J by 8 bases, and 17 bases separated the two germline ends. Germline CDR1 is DFQATT and CDR2 is SNEGSKA (reference sequence). The CDR3 DNA reads TGCAGTGCCGGCCGGCTCACCAAGGACACCATATATTTT. Protein product: CSAGRLTKDTIYF.

The CDR3 bases are TGTGCCACCAGTGCCAAAGCGGACAGGGGTACCTACGAGCAGTACTTC. It specifies CATSAKADRGTYEQYF. The chain employs TRBV24-1 and TRBJ2-7, with 9 bases lining up with TRBD1. The junction had 9 bases not matched to a gene; V was cut back by 5 bases and J by 2 bases. The CDR3 loop spans 16 amino acids. CDR1 KGHDR and CDR2 SFDVKD come from the germline V gene.

The chain employs TRBV4-1 and TRBJ2-3; D remains unclear. The germline gives CDR1 MGHRA, CDR2 YSYEKL. The CDR3 has 13 residues. V was pared by 1 base and J by 9 bases, with 11 bases between. CDR3 nucleotides: TGCGCCAGCAGCCAAGCTCCGTTATTGACGCAGTATTTT. Protein: CASSQAPLLTQYF.

The genes are TRBV20-1 and TRBJ2-5; tentative D call: TRBD1 (6 bases). The V and J ends lost 4 bases and 4 bases respectively, with 13 bases between them. The CDR3 is 13 residues long. Germline-derived CDR1 and CDR2 are DFQATT and SNEGSKA (reference sequence). Here the CDR3 reads CSATGQRRETQYF. The CDR3 DNA reads as TGCAGTGCTACCGGACAGCGACGAGAGACCCAGTACTTC.

This CDR3 is CASSPGTGGRPTQYF. CDR3 nucleotides: TGTGCCAGTAGTCCCGGGACAGGAGGCAGACCTACGCAGTATTTT. The chain joins TRBV19 to TRBJ2-3; 8 bases map to TRBD1. Trimming cost V 5 bases and J 8 bases; bases outside gene matches: 12. The CDR3 is made up of 15 amino acids. Germline CDR1 and CDR2: LNHDA and SQIVND (reference sequence).

This chain joins TRBV6-2 or TRBV6-3 and TRBJ2-1; TRBD2 might be the D (7 bases). CDR3 size: 14 residues. Germline V CDR1 and CDR2: MNHEY, SVGEGT. V was trimmed by 11 bases and J by 9 bases, leaving 23 bases between them. CDR3 DNA sequence: TGTGCCGGGCGGACTAGTTCCCTAGGGGGTGAGCAGTTCTTC. Translated, it gives CAGRTSSLGGEQFF.

The chain couples TRBV4-2 to TRBJ1-2, with a weak D call TRBD1 (5 bases). The ends were cut back, 1 base at V and 7 bases at J, with 13 bases in the middle. This CDR3 contains 14 residues. Germline V gives CDR1 LGHNA, CDR2 YNFKEQ. The CDR3 nucleotides read TGTGCCAGCAGCCAAGTAGGGCAGGGCCGTGGCTACACCTTC. Its translation is CASSQVGQGRGYTF.

This clonotype was detected only a few times. V usage is TRBV7-2 and J usage is TRBJ2-1; 7 bases agree with TRBD2. Unmatched junction bases numbered 5, after V lost 6 bases and J lost 0 bases. This CDR3 contains 15 residues. Germline CDR1 and CDR2: SGHTA and FQGNSA. The CDR3 nucleotides are TGTGCCAGCAGTAAAAGCGGGACCTCCTACAATGAGCAGTTCTTC. Encoded protein: CASSKSGTSYNEQFF.

The chain recombines TRBV20-1 with TRBJ2-5; TRBD2 matches at 13 bases. The V segment lost 1 base and the J segment 3 bases; nucleotides outside the gene matches: 2. The CDR3 is 15 residues long. Germline V gives CDR1 DFQATT, CDR2 SNEGSKA (reference sequence). Here the CDR3 reads CSARGTSGREETQYF. As DNA, the CDR3 is TGCAGTGCTAGAGGCACTAGCGGGAGGGAAGAGACCCAGTACTTC.

Only a few counts were recorded for this clonotype. This chain links TRBV10-3 with TRBJ1-2; 7 positions agree with TRBD1. The length of the CDR3 is 14 residues. Germline V gene lookup returns CDR1 ENHRY and CDR2 SYGVKD. V was clipped by 8 bases and J by 4 bases; unmatched bases: 10. DNA for the CDR3: TGTGCCATCCCTGTCGAAGGACAGGCCTATGGCTACACCTTC. Its translation is CAIPVEGQAYGYTF.

The chain links TRBV5-1 to TRBJ2-2, with TRBD2 matching 10 bases. This CDR3 contains 17 residues. The V gene's germline CDR1 is SGHRS and CDR2 YFSETQ. V lost 0 bases and J lost 1; bases outside the gene matches: 3. This chain's CDR3 is CASSLAASGGNTGELFF. CDR3 in DNA: TGCGCCAGCAGCTTGGCGGCTAGCGGGGGGAACACCGGGGAGCTGTTTTTT. Complete variable domain (other parts from reference TRBV5-1 and TRBJ2-2): KAGVTQTPRYLIKTRGQQVTLSCSPISGHRSVSWYQQTPGQGLQFLFEYFSETQRNKGNFPGRFSGRQFSNSRSEMNVSTLELGDSALYLCASSLAASGGNTGELFFGEGSRLTVL.

This clonotype was counted between two and nine times. V and J are TRBV20-1 and TRBJ2-4; TRBD2 is a possible D gene (6 bases). The CDR3 consists of 17 residues. Germline lookup yields CDR1 DFQATT and CDR2 SNEGSKA (reference sequence). The V end was cut by 1 base, the J end by 0 bases, with 16 bases between. CDR3 in DNA: TGCAGTGCTAGAGGGCCACTAGCCACGAGAGCCAAAAACATTCAGTACTTC. Residues: CSARGPLATRAKNIQYF.

This clonotype was counted between two and nine times. The chain employs TRBV20-1 and TRBJ2-7; no clear D. The V end lost 5 bases, the J end lost 2 bases, and 13 bases lay between the germline ends. The length of the CDR3 is 13 residues. Germline-derived CDR1 and CDR2 are DFQATT and SNEGSKA (reference sequence). The CDR3 is CSAPAPGTYEQYF. CDR3 bases: TGCAGTGCTCCAGCCCCGGGCACCTACGAGCAGTACTTC.